Described below is a single TCR beta chain sequence and its context. These data come from a study of control samples from healthy donors and cancer patients. TCRdb's table, derived via immunoSEQ multiplex PCR, lists solely in-frame clones and lacks some. This table holds approximately 41,000 clones, about 95% found once. Sequencing input: blood. This receptor was identified in a man in his 60s in good health.

CDR3 loop: CASSIYRRNEKLFF. CDR3 coding DNA: TGTGCCAGTAGTATTTACAGGCGGAATGAAAAACTGTTTTTT. The chain combines TRBV19 with TRBJ1-4; a possible D gene is TRBD1 (5 bases). The germline gives CDR1 LNHDA, CDR2 SQIVND (reference sequence). This CDR3 is built from 14 residues. V was cut by 3 bases and J by 5 bases, with 10 bases left in between. Using reference TRBV19 and TRBJ1-4 for the parts outside the CDR3, the full variable domain is DGGITQSPKYLFRKEGQNVTLSCEQNLNHDAMYWYRQDPGQGLRLIYYSQIVNDFQKGDIAEGYSVSREKKESFPLTVTSAQKNPTAFYLCASSIYRRNEKLFFGSGTQLSVL.